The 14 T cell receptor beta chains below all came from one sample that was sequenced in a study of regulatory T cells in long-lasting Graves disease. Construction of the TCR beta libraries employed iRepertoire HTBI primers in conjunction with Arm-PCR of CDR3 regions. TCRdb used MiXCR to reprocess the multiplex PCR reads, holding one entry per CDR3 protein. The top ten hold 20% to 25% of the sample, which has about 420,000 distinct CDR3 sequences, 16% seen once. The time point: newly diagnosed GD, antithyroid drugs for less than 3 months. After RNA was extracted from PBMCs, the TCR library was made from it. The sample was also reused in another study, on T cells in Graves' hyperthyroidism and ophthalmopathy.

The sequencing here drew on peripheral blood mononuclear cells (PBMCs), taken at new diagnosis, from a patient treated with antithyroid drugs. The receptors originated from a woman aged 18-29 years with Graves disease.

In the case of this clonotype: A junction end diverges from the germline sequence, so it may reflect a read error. The CDR3 spells CASGLDYYYGYTF. CDR3 DNA: TGTGCCAGCGGCTTAGATTACTACTATGGCTACACCTTC. This chain links TRBV7-9 with TRBJ1-2, with unresolved D. Germline values: CDR1 SEHNR, CDR2 FQNEAQ (reference sequence). The CDR3 consists of 13 residues.

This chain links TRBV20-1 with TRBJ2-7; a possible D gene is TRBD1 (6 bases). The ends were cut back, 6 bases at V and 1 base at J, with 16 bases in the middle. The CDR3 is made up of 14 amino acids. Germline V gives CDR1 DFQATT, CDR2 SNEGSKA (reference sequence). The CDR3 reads CSAYGTLDSYEQYF. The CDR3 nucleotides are TGCAGTGCCTACGGGACATTGGATTCCTACGAGCAGTACTTC.

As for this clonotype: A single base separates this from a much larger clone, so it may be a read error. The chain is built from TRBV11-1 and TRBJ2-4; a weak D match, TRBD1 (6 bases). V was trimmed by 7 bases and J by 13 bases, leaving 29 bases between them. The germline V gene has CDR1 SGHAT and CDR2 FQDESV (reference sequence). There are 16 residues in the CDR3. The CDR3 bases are TGTGCCAGCACCTCTGTCGGACAGACCCCCTACAATGAGCAGTACTTC. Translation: CASTSVGQTPYNEQYF. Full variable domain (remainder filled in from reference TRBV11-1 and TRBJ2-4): EAEVAQSPRYKITEKSQAVAFWCDPISGHATLYWYRQILGQGPELLVQFQDESVVDDSQLPKDRFSAERLKGVDSTLKIQPAELGDSAMYLCASTSVGQTPYNEQYFGAGTRLSVL.

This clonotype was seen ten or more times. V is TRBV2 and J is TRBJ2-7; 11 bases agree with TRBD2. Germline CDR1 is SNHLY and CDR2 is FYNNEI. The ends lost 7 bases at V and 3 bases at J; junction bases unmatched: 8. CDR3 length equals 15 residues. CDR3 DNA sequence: TGTGCCAGCAACGAGCTAGCGGGAGGCCGCTACGAGCAGTACTTC. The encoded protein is CASNELAGGRYEQYF.

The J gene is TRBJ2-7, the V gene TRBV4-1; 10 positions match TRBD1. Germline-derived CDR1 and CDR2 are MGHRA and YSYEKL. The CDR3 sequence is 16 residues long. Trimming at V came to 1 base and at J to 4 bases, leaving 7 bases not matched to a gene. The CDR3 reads CASSQAPGTGAYEQYF. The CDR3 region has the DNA TGCGCCAGCAGCCAAGCCCCAGGGACAGGGGCGTACGAGCAGTACTTC.

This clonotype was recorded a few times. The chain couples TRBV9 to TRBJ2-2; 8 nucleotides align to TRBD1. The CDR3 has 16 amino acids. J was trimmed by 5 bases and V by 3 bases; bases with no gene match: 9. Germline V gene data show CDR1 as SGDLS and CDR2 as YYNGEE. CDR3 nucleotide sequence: TGTGCCAGCAGCGGAGGACAGGGCAGAAATACCGGGGAGCTGTTTTTT. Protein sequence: CASSGGQGRNTGELFF.

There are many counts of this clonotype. In nucleotides, the CDR3 is TGTGCCACCAGTGATAGGACAGGCACGCAAGAGACCCAGTACTTC. Protein sequence: CATSDRTGTQETQYF. The chain combines TRBV24-1 with TRBJ2-5, with 7 bases fitting TRBD1. The CDR3 runs 15 residues. V lost 3 bases, J lost 2 bases, and 5 bases stayed unmatched. The germline V gene has CDR1 KGHDR and CDR2 SFDVKD.

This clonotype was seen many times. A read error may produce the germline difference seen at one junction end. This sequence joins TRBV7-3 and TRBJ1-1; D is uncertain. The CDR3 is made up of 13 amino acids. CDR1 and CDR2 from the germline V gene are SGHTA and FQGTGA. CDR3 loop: CASSSDGLPRANF. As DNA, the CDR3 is TGTGCCAGCAGTTCTGATGGACTCCCAAGGGCAAACTTT.

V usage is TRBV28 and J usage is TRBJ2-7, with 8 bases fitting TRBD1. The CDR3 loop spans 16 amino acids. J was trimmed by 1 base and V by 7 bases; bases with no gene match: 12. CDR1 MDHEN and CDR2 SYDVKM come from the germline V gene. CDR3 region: CASNEGQTGVSYEQYF. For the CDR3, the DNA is TGTGCCAGCAATGAAGGTCAGACAGGGGTATCCTACGAGCAGTACTTC.

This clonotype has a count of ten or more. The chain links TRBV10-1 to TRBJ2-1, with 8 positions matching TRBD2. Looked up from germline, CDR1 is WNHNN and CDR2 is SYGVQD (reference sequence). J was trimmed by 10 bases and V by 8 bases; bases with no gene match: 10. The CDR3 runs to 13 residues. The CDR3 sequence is CASSGLGRGEQFF. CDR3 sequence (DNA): TGCGCCAGCTCGGGACTAGGAAGGGGGGAGCAGTTCTTC.

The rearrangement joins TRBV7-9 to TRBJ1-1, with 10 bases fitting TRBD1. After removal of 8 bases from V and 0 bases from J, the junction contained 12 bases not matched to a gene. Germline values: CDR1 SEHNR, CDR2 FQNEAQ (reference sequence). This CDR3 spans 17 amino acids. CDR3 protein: CASPEGDRGNMNTEAFF. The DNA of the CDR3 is TGTGCCAGCCCAGAGGGGGACAGGGGTAACATGAACACTGAAGCTTTCTTT.

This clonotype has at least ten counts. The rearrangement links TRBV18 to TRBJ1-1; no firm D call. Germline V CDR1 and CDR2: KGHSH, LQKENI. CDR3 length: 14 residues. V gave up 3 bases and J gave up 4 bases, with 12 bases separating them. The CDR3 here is CASSPPDLSTEAFF. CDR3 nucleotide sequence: TGTGCCAGCTCACCCCCAGACCTAAGCACTGAAGCTTTCTTT. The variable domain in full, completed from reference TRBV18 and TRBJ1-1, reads NAGVMQNPRHLVRRRGQEARLRCSPMKGHSHVYWYRQLPEEGLKFMVYLQKENIIDESGMPKERFSAEFPKEGPSILRIQQVVRGDSAAYFCASSPPDLSTEAFFGQGTRLTVV.

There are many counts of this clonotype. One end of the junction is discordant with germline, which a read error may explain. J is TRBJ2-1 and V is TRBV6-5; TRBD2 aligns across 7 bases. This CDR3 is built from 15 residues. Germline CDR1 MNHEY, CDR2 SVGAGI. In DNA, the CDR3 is TGTGCCAGCAGTTACGGCGGGAGCCCCTACAATAAGCAGTTCTTC. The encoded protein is CASSYGGSPYNKQFF.

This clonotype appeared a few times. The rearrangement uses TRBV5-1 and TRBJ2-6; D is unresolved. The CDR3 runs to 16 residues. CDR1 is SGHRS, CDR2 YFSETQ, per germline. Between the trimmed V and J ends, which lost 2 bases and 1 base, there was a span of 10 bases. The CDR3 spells CASSFSQPSGANVLTF. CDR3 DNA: TGCGCCAGCAGCTTTTCACAGCCATCTGGGGCCAACGTCCTGACTTTC.